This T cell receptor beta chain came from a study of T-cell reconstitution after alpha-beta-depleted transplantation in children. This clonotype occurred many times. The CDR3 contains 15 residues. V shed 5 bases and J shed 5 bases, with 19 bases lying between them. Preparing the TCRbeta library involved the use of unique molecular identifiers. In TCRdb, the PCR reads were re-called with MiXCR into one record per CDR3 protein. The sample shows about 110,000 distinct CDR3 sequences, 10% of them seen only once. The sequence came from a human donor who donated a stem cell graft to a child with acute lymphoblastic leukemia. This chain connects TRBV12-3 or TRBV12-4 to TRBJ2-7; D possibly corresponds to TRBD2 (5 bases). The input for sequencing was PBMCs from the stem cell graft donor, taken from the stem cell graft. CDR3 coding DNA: TGTGCCAGCAGTCCCGGTGGGAGCGGTGCGCACGAGCAGTACTTC. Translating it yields CASSPGGSGAHEQYF.